This T cell receptor (beta chain) was sequenced for a study of blood T cell repertoires in COVID-19. For the study at large: Researchers got acute and convalescent COVID-19 samples from the United States, Italy and Spain. The cDNA or gDNA used as material had been derived from T cells, B-cell-depleted T cells, or PBMCs.

The authors' processing: Amplified reference gene primers provided the basis for estimating nucleated cell counts. TCRdb keeps only in-frame clones here, not all; method: immunoSEQ multiplex PCR. V, J and clone size were drawn from that table, and D and trimming were deduced from the DNA. The repertoire consists of about 55,000 clones, with about 90% occurring once and the leading ten covering approximately 8%. V was clipped by 0 bases and J by 4 bases; unmatched bases: 7. CDR1 and CDR2 (germline): SGHTA, FQGTGA. The CDR3 has 16 residues. Material: peripheral blood. The receptor's source is a man aged 55 to 70 with active COVID-19. The chain has TRBV7-3 and TRBJ2-7; 9 bases are shared with TRBD1. CDR3 in amino acids: CASSLTHEDRGYEQYF. The CDR3, as DNA: TGTGCCAGCAGCTTAACTCATGAGGACAGGGGATACGAGCAGTACTTC.